This TCR beta chain was retrieved from a study of identical twins. In the case of this clonotype: The antigen is not known.

A universal primer binding site was introduced by template switching. The final cDNA contained unique molecular identifiers. TCRdb re-analysed the 5' RACE reads in MiXCR, keeping a single row per CDR3 protein. This table has roughly 260,000 distinct CDR3 sequences, over 12% appearing once. The study, taken as a whole, reports: Zero-insertion results could be subject to partial confounding by invariant MAIT and iNKT cells. Twins shared beta out-of-frame sequences in excess, but this excess was weaker. Within cord blood, abundant beta clonotypes carried fewer insertions, but memory repertoires showed no such trend.

Trimming took 5 bases from V and 12 from J, leaving 17 bases between them. This CDR3 region has 14 residues. CDR1 and CDR2 from the germline V gene are SEHNR and FQNEAQ (reference sequence). V is TRBV7-9 and J is TRBJ2-6; TRBD1 is a possible D gene (5 bases). Sequencing used memory (CD45RO+) T cells sorted from blood. This TCR was recovered from a woman in her late teens or twenties in good health. The CDR3 protein is CASSPGGATGVLTF. The CDR3, as DNA: TGTGCCAGCAGCCCGGGTGGGGCCACGGGCGTCCTGACTTTC.